This T cell receptor (beta chain) comes out of a study of memory CD4+ T cells and cytomegalovirus serostatus. On the study more broadly: Donors were healthy Belgian adults, under ten CMV seropositive and around 24 seronegative. Study-wide findings and caveats: CD4+ memory repertoires contained about two fifths of the 164 reported CMV TCRbeta sequences.

Trimming removed 1 base at V and 12 bases at J, with 10 bases between. Per germline, CDR1 DFQATT and CDR2 SNEGSKA (reference sequence). This CDR3 is 11 amino acids long. TCRdb keeps only in-frame clones here, not all; method: immunoSEQ multiplex PCR. The sample holds 45,000 to 50,000 clones, just under 80% seen once. The sort gate was single viable CD3+CD4+CD8-CD45RO+ cells for memory CD4+ T cells. Note on this clone: The antigen remains undetermined.

This clonotype was obtained from an adult in good health and CMV-seronegative. V gene TRBV20-1 combines with J gene TRBJ2-1, with a possible D match to TRBD2 (5 bases). Source material: memory CD4+ T cells from blood. CDR3 sequence (DNA): TGCAGTGCTAGAGGCCCTCGGGGGCAGTTCTTC. Translated, it gives CSARGPRGQFF.